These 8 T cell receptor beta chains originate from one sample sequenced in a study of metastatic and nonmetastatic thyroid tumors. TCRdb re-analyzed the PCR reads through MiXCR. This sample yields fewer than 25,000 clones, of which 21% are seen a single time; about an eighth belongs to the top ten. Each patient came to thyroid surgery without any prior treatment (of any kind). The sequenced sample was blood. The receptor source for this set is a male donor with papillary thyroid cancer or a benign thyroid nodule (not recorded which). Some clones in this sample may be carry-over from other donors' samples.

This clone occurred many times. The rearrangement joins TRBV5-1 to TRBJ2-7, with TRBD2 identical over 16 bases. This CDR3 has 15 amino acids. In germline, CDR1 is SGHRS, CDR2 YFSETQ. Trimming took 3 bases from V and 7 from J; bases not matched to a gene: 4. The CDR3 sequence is CASSSGLAGGGEQYF. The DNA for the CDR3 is TGCGCCAGCAGCTCGGGACTAGCGGGAGGGGGGGAGCAGTACTTC.

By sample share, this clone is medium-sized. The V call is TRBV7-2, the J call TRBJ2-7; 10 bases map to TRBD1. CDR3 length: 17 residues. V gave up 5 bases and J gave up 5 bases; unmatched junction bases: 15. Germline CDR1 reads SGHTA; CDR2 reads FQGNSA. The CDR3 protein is CASSLFGGTGEGNEQYF. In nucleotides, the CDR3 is TGTGCCAGCAGCCTCTTTGGAGGGACAGGGGAAGGTAACGAGCAGTACTTC.

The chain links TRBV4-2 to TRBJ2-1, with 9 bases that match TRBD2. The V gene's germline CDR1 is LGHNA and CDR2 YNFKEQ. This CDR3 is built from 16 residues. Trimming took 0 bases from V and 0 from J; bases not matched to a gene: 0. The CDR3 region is CASSQETSGSYNEQFF. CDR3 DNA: TGTGCCAGCAGCCAAGAGACTAGCGGCTCCTACAATGAGCAGTTCTTC.

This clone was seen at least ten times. The CDR3 loop reads CSATSGSANTGELFF. The CDR3 bases are TGCAGTGCTACCAGCGGCTCTGCGAACACCGGGGAGCTGTTTTTT. This chain connects TRBV20-1 to TRBJ2-2; maybe TRBD2 (5 bases). V gave up 4 bases and J gave up 0 bases, with 12 bases separating them. Germline CDR1 and CDR2: DFQATT and SNEGSKA (reference sequence). The CDR3 extends over 15 amino acids.

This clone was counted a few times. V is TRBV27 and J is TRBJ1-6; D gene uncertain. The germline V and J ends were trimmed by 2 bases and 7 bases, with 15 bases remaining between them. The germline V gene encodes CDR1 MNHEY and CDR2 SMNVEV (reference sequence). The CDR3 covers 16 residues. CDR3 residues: CASSLDRQVLNSPLHF. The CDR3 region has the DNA TGTGCCAGCAGTTTAGATCGTCAGGTTTTAAATTCACCCCTCCACTTT.

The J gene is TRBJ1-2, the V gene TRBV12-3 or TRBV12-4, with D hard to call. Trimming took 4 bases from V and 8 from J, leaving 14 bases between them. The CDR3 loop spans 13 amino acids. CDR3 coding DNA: TGTGCCAGCAGTTATAGGGCAGGTTTGGGCTACACCTTC. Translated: CASSYRAGLGYTF.

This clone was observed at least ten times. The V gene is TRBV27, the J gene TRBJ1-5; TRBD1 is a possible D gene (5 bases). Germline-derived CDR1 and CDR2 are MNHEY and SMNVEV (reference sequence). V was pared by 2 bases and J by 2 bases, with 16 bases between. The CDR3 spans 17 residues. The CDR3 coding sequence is TGTGCCAGCAGTTTAAATGGGGTTGGAGGGGGCAATCAGCCCCAGCATTTT. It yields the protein CASSLNGVGGGNQPQHF.

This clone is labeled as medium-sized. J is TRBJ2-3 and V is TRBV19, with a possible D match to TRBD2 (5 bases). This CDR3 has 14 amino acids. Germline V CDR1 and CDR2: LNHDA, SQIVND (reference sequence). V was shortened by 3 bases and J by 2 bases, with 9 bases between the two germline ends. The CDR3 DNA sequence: TGTGCCAGTAGTATTGGGGAGAACACAGATACGCAGTATTTT. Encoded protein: CASSIGENTDTQYF.